Below are 14 T cell receptor beta chains sequenced from a single sample in a study of T cells in Graves' hyperthyroidism and ophthalmopathy. RNA transcripts yielded amplified TCR beta CDR3 regions. First-round RT-PCR targeting the TCR CDR3 was performed with the HTBI primer set. TCRdb passed the multiplex PCR reads through MiXCR, listing each CDR3 protein once. Of 490,000 or so distinct CDR3 sequences listed, roughly 15% are singletons. Sequencing was done on a sample of blood. Source of these receptors: a woman aged 25 to 39 with Graves' ophthalmopathy.

At least ten counts were recorded for this clonotype. The chain joins TRBV2 to TRBJ2-7; 11 bases match TRBD1. This CDR3 has 14 residues. CDR1 is SNHLY and CDR2 is FYNNEI in the germline V gene. V dropped 6 bases and J dropped 2; count of bases not matched to a gene: 3. CDR3 loop: CASRPGQGAYEQYF. The CDR3 nucleotides read TGTGCCAGCAGGCCGGGACAGGGGGCCTACGAGCAGTACTTC. The complete variable domain, with remaining parts taken from reference TRBV2 and TRBJ2-7, reads EPEVTQTPSHQVTQMGQEVILRCVPISNHLYFYWYRQILGQKVEFLVSFYNNEISEKSEIFDDQFSVERPDGSNFTLKIRSTKLEDSAMYFCASRPGQGAYEQYFGPGTRLTVT.

Remarks on this clonotype: A single base separates this from a much larger clone, so it may be a read error. V usage is TRBV13 and J usage is TRBJ2-1; a possible D gene is TRBD1 (5 bases). There are 14 residues in the CDR3. Germline V gene lookup returns CDR1 PRHDT and CDR2 FYEKMQ (reference sequence). The ends were cut back, 4 bases at V and 9 bases at J, with 16 bases in the middle. Written as DNA, the CDR3 is TGTGCCAGCAGCTCCCGGTGCCAAAGGGGTGAGCAGTTCTTC. It yields the protein CASSSRCQRGEQFF.

There are many counts of this clonotype. V usage is TRBV12-3 or TRBV12-4 and J usage is TRBJ2-1; 7 bases fit TRBD1. With 5 bases clipped from V and 9 bases from J, the junction kept 16 bases outside the gene matches. This CDR3 is 16 amino acids long. The CDR3 is CASSRQGSLPVGEQFF. The CDR3 DNA follows: TGTGCCAGCAGTCGACAGGGAAGTCTACCTGTGGGTGAGCAGTTCTTC.

The chain is built from TRBV27 and TRBJ2-5, with D perhaps TRBD1 (6 bases). This CDR3 is built from 15 residues. Germline V gene lookup returns CDR1 MNHEY and CDR2 SMNVEV (reference sequence). The V end was cut by 4 bases, the J end by 4 bases, with 16 bases between. Here the CDR3 reads CASSSPKGGRETQYF. The CDR3 region has the DNA TGTGCCAGCAGTTCTCCTAAAGGGGGAAGAGAGACCCAGTACTTC.

The chain is built from TRBV29-1 and TRBJ2-5; the D gene is possibly TRBD2 (5 bases). Germline values: CDR1 SQVTM, CDR2 ANQGSEA. Trimming shortened V by 1 base and J by 7 bases, and 10 bases separated the two germline ends. CDR3 length: 12 amino acids. The CDR3 nucleotides are TGCAGCGTTGAAGGAGGGTCGGGGACCCAGTACTTC. Translated: CSVEGGSGTQYF.

This clonotype turned up a few times. V gene TRBV10-1 combines with J gene TRBJ2-3; D is perhaps TRBD2 (6 bases). The CDR3 is 12 amino acids. Germline CDR1 and CDR2: WNHNN and SYGVQD (reference sequence). The ends were cut back, 6 bases at V and 8 bases at J, with 12 bases in the middle. The CDR3 DNA reads TGCGCCAGCAGGGGGACTGGAGGTACGCAGTATTTT. It translates to CASRGTGGTQYF.

This clonotype was observed at least ten times. The chain employs TRBV30 and TRBJ1-6; D is possibly TRBD1 (6 bases). This CDR3 is 16 amino acids long. Germline V CDR1 and CDR2: GTSNPN, SVGIG (reference sequence). The germline V and J ends were trimmed by 2 bases and 10 bases, with 21 bases remaining between them. The CDR3 region is CAWSTQTGLGGSPLHF. The DNA for the CDR3 is TGTGCCTGGAGTACCCAGACAGGCCTCGGTGGGTCACCCCTCCACTTT.

This clonotype was seen many times. This chain connects TRBV29-1 to TRBJ2-3; TRBD2 aligns across 8 bases. This CDR3 has 13 amino acids. The germline CDR1 and CDR2 sequences are SQVTM and ANQGSEA. The ends lost 5 bases at V and 3 bases at J; junction bases unmatched: 4. The CDR3 DNA reads as TGCAGCGTTTGGAGCGGGAGTACAGATACGCAGTATTTT. It codes for CSVWSGSTDTQYF.

This clonotype was seen more than once but under ten times. The CDR3 nucleotides read TGCAGCGTTGAATGGGGGACCGTCCCCTACGAGCAGTACTTC. Protein product: CSVEWGTVPYEQYF. The chain carries TRBV29-1 and TRBJ2-7; the D call may be TRBD1 or TRBD2 (5 bases each). V dropped 2 bases and J dropped 2 bases, with 13 bases sitting between them. The CDR3 runs to 14 residues. Germline V gene data show CDR1 as SQVTM and CDR2 as ANQGSEA.

The CDR3 sequence is CASSITRFTHQPQHF. The CDR3 DNA reads as TGTGCCAGTAGTATTACCCGATTCACCCATCAGCCCCAGCATTTT. The rearrangement joins TRBV19 to TRBJ1-5; no clear D gene. Trimming removed 3 bases at V and 5 bases at J, with 14 bases between. In germline, CDR1 is LNHDA, CDR2 SQIVND (reference sequence). CDR3 length: 15 amino acids.

The chain is built from TRBV7-2 and TRBJ2-6, with D perhaps matching TRBD1 or TRBD2 (5 bases each). Germline V CDR1 and CDR2: SGHTA, FQGNSA. Trimming took 5 bases from V and 2 from J, leaving 13 bases between them. CDR3 size: 16 residues. CDR3: CASSPRGGTGANVLTF. CDR3 nucleotide sequence: TGTGCCAGCAGCCCCCGTGGGGGTACTGGGGCCAACGTCCTGACTTTC.

This chain joins TRBV11-2 and TRBJ2-7; D might be TRBD1 (5 bases). Germline V lookup: CDR1 SGHAT, CDR2 FQNNGV. V dropped 4 bases and J dropped 2 bases, with 15 bases sitting between them. The CDR3 loop spans 15 amino acids. The CDR3 DNA reads as TGTGCCAGCAGCTCCGAGTACCAGGGCACCTACGAGCAGTACTTC. Protein: CASSSEYQGTYEQYF.

This clonotype came up many times. The chain recombines TRBV13 with TRBJ1-5; possible D gene TRBD1, 5 bases. Germline values: CDR1 PRHDT, CDR2 FYEKMQ (reference sequence). CDR3 length equals 16 residues. Trimming took 5 bases from V and 0 from J, leaving 14 bases between them. This CDR3 reads CASSTRQLGSNQPQHF. The CDR3 DNA reads TGTGCCAGCAGCACCCGACAGTTGGGTAGCAATCAGCCCCAGCATTTT.

This clonotype was counted a few times. The chain carries TRBV6-1 and TRBJ2-2; 8 bases map to TRBD2. The CDR3 length is 16 residues. V dropped 4 bases and J dropped 2; count of bases not matched to a gene: 6. The V gene's germline CDR1 is MNHNS and CDR2 SASEGT. The CDR3 is CASSALLAENTGELFF. The CDR3 DNA follows: TGTGCCAGCAGTGCGCTACTAGCGGAAAACACCGGGGAGCTGTTTTTT.